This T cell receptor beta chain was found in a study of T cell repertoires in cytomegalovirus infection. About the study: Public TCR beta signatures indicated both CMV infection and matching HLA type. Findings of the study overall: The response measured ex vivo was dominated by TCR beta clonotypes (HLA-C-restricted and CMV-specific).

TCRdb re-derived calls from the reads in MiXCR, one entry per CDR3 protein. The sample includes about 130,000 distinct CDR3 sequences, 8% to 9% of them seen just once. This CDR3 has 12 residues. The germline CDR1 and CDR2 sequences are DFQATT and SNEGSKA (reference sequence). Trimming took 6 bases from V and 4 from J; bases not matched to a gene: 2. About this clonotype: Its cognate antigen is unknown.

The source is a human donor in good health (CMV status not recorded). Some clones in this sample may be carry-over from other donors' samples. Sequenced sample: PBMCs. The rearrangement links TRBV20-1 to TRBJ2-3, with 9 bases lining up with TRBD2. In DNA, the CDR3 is TGCAGTGCCAGGACTAGCGCAGATACGCAGTATTTT. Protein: CSARTSADTQYF.